What follows describes a single T cell receptor beta chain. Its antigen is still unknown. Lung cancer patients with chemo-refractory metastatic non-small-cell disease were given focal radiation plus CTLA-4 blockade with ipilimumab. Germline assignment: CDR1 MNHEY and CDR2 SVGAGI. The CDR3 extends over 15 amino acids. The V end was cut by 6 bases, the J end by 3 bases, with 17 bases between. TCRdb keeps only in-frame clones here, not all; method: immunoSEQ multiplex PCR. The profile covers tens of thousands of clones, with 70% to 90% appearing a single time and roughly 25% taken by the ten largest. These data come from a study of radiotherapy plus CTLA-4 blockade in lung cancer. Study-wide context: Under 20% of enrolled patients responded objectively, and 31% had disease control. Study results and limitations: Clones derived from tumor TCRs expanded in blood after radiotherapy plus ipilimumab. Early blood T cell clone changes and increased post-radiation serum interferon-beta were reportedly the strongest response predictors.

This clonotype was sampled from a human donor with non-small cell lung cancer whose response to radiotherapy plus ipilimumab could not be evaluated. Sample: peripheral blood, taken from a patient treated with radiotherapy plus ipilimumab. This rearrangement joins TRBV6-5 to TRBJ1-2, with TRBD1 as a possible D gene (6 bases). The CDR3 loop reads CASSRLSGGDYGYTF. CDR3 nucleotides: TGTGCCAGCAGCCGACTTTCGGGGGGCGACTATGGCTACACCTTC.